This T cell receptor (beta chain) was profiled in a study of shared clonotypes between healthy human individuals. Germline V gives CDR1 SNHLY, CDR2 FYNNEI. The V end lost 8 bases, the J end lost 5 bases, and 19 bases lay between the germline ends. This CDR3 has 14 amino acids. Clones were read by immunoSEQ multiplex PCR, and TCRdb kept only the in-frame ones, dropping some. The sample contains 2,500,000 or so clones, 80% to 95% of which appear only once. The sequenced sample was naive CD4+ T cells from PBMCs. Subset in this sample: CD45RA+ positively selected. The chain recombines TRBV2 with TRBJ2-7; no reliable D call. The clonotype originates from a young man in good health. Some clones in this sample may be carry-over from other donors' samples. The CDR3 protein is CASQKGQPADEQYF. CDR3 DNA: TGTGCCAGCCAGAAAGGTCAGCCTGCTGACGAGCAGTACTTC.